Presented here are 27 T cell receptor beta chains from one specimen sequenced in a study of blood T cell repertoires in COVID-19. Clones were read by immunoSEQ multiplex PCR, and TCRdb kept only the in-frame ones, dropping some. The data hold more than 140,000 clones, with around 86% observed a single time. The sequencing input was peripheral blood. These receptors came from a human donor in a cohort sampled during active COVID-19.

J is TRBJ1-4 and V is TRBV21-1; the tabulated D call, TRBD1, remains unverified against the DNA. TRBV21-1 is a pseudogene locus. The CDR3 runs 16 residues. CDR3 sequence: CASSKELGTLGEKLFF. The CDR3 DNA is TGTGCCAGCAGCAAAGAACTCGGGACACTGGGTGAAAAACTGTTTTTT.

In nucleotides, the CDR3 is TGTGCCACCAGTGCCCCCGTAGGGGGAAGCTCTGGGGCCAACGTCCTGACTTTC. It is translated as CATSAPVGGSSGANVLTF. The chain uses TRBV24-1 and TRBJ2-6, with TRBD1 as a possible D gene (6 bases). The germline gives CDR1 KGHDR, CDR2 SFDVKD. The V end was cut by 5 bases, the J end by 0 bases, with 16 bases between. The CDR3 extends over 18 amino acids.

The chain has TRBV5-1 and TRBJ1-2; TRBD1 agrees at 8 bases. This CDR3 region has 13 residues. V trimming: 4 bases; J trimming: 8 bases; junction bases outside the gene matches: 7. Looked up from germline, CDR1 is SGHRS and CDR2 is YFSETQ. For the CDR3, the DNA is TGCGCCAGCAGCATGGACAGGGTTGAGGGCTACACCTTC. It translates to CASSMDRVEGYTF. Drawing the rest from reference TRBV5-1 and TRBJ1-2, the complete variable domain is KAGVTQTPRYLIKTRGQQVTLSCSPISGHRSVSWYQQTPGQGLQFLFEYFSETQRNKGNFPGRFSGRQFSNSRSEMNVSTLELGDSALYLCASSMDRVEGYTFGSGTRLTVV.

The chain is built from TRBV5-1 and TRBJ2-2; TRBD2 is a possible D gene (6 bases). V was clipped by 2 bases and J by 6 bases, with 14 bases between them. CDR1 is SGHRS and CDR2 is YFSETQ in the germline V gene. This CDR3 has 15 amino acids. The CDR3: CASSLDNSGAGELFF. DNA for the CDR3: TGCGCCAGCAGCTTAGACAATTCGGGGGCCGGGGAGCTGTTTTTT.

The sample holds one count of this clone. The CDR3 loop is CASSEQGPVGYTF. The CDR3 DNA is TGTGCCAGCAGCGAACAGGGCCCCGTTGGCTACACCTTC. The V gene is TRBV12-3 or TRBV12-4, the J gene TRBJ1-2, with D possibly matching TRBD1 (6 bases). The V gene lost 6 bases and the J gene lost 7 bases, with 15 bases spanning the gap. This CDR3 region has 13 residues.

J is TRBJ2-2 and V is TRBV5-1; TRBD2 matches 11 bases. With 4 bases clipped from V and 5 bases from J, the junction kept 13 bases outside the gene matches. Germline-derived CDR1 and CDR2 are SGHRS and YFSETQ. The CDR3 covers 18 residues. Here the CDR3 reads CASSPTALAGGGTGELFF. CDR3 sequence (DNA): TGCGCCAGCAGCCCCACCGCGCTAGCGGGAGGTGGGACCGGGGAGCTGTTTTTT.

The gene calls are TRBV7-3 and TRBJ2-3, with 7 bases identical to TRBD1. The ends lost 5 bases at V and 4 bases at J; junction bases unmatched: 6. The CDR3 sequence is 14 residues long. CDR1 and CDR2 from the germline V gene are SGHTA and FQGTGA. The CDR3 here is CASSNRQGPDTQYF. DNA for the CDR3: TGTGCCAGCAGCAACCGACAGGGTCCAGATACGCAGTATTTT.

The chain couples TRBV27 to TRBJ2-1; D is undetermined. This CDR3 is 16 amino acids long. CDR1 and CDR2 (germline): MNHEY, SMNVEV (reference sequence). The V end lost 2 bases, the J end lost 0 bases, and 11 bases lay between the germline ends. The CDR3 region is CASSLGAPSSYNEQFF. The CDR3 nucleotides are TGTGCCAGCAGTTTAGGAGCACCCAGCTCCTACAATGAGCAGTTCTTC.

The chain uses TRBV5-6 and TRBJ2-7; 7 bases line up with TRBD1. V lost 7 bases and J lost 4; bases outside the gene matches: 14. Germline V gene data show CDR1 as SGHDT and CDR2 as YYEEEE. The CDR3 totals 15 residues. The CDR3 loop is CASRTRGRGEYEQYF. CDR3 sequence (DNA): TGTGCCAGCCGTACAAGGGGGCGAGGAGAGTACGAGCAGTACTTC.

V is TRBV5-5 and J is TRBJ1-2; 7 nucleotides match TRBD1. Trimming at V came to 3 bases and at J to 1 base, leaving 15 bases not matched to a gene. CDR3 size: 18 residues. Germline V lookup: CDR1 SGHKS, CDR2 YYEKEE (reference sequence). The DNA for the CDR3 is TGTGCCAGCAGCTCCGGACAGCCTAACAGGGGAATTAACTATGGCTACACCTTC. Its translation: CASSSGQPNRGINYGYTF.

The J gene is TRBJ1-5, the V gene TRBV2; D is unresolved. V lost 4 bases and J lost 11, with 15 bases in between. The CDR3 runs 13 residues. Looked up from germline, CDR1 is SNHLY and CDR2 is FYNNEI. The chain's CDR3 is CASSGDRESTQHF. CDR3 bases: TGTGCCAGCAGTGGTGACCGGGAATCGACCCAGCATTTT.

This chain links TRBV5-1 with TRBJ1-1; D not resolved. CDR3 length: 14 amino acids. CDR1 is SGHRS and CDR2 is YFSETQ in the germline V gene. The V end was cut by 1 base, the J end by 1 base, with 8 bases between. CDR3 sequence (DNA): TGCGCCAGCAGCTTGTCGAACGGGAACACTGAAGCTTTCTTT. Amino acid sequence: CASSLSNGNTEAFF. Together with reference TRBV5-1 and TRBJ1-1, the CDR3 gives the full variable domain: KAGVTQTPRYLIKTRGQQVTLSCSPISGHRSVSWYQQTPGQGLQFLFEYFSETQRNKGNFPGRFSGRQFSNSRSEMNVSTLELGDSALYLCASSLSNGNTEAFFGQGTRLTVV.

The rearrangement uses TRBV29-1 and TRBJ1-5, with D possibly being TRBD1 (5 bases). Germline V gene data show CDR1 as SQVTM and CDR2 as ANQGSEA. Trimming shortened V by 0 bases and J by 3 bases, and 6 bases separated the two germline ends. The CDR3 loop spans 13 amino acids. The CDR3 nucleotides read TGCAGCGTTGAAGAAGGGGCCAATCAGCCCCAGCATTTT. Translation gives CSVEEGANQPQHF.

V usage is TRBV7-3 and J usage is TRBJ2-6; 7 bases match TRBD1. The germline V gene encodes CDR1 SGHTA and CDR2 FQGTGA. V lost 5 bases and J lost 2; bases outside the gene matches: 0. The CDR3 runs to 14 residues. The CDR3 reads CASSTGAGANVLTF. The CDR3 DNA is TGTGCCAGCAGCACAGGGGCTGGGGCCAACGTCCTGACTTTC.

CDR3 sequence: CASSQESPSVWGGSSDTQYF. In nucleotides, the CDR3 is TGCGCCAGCAGCCAAGAGAGCCCGTCCGTCTGGGGCGGGAGTTCAGATACGCAGTATTTT. This chain joins TRBV4-3 and TRBJ2-3; 7 positions agree with TRBD2. The V gene end was trimmed by 0 bases and the J gene end by 4 bases; junction bases not matched to a gene: 19. The CDR3 sequence is 20 residues long. Germline V gives CDR1 LGHNA, CDR2 YSLEER.

Turning to this clone: Other DNA sequences within the sample encode an identical CDR3. The CDR3 is CASSRADTQYF. CDR3 DNA sequence: TGTGCCAGCAGCCGCGCGGATACGCAGTATTTT. The V gene is TRBV3-1 (or the pseudogene TRBV3-2), the J gene TRBJ2-3; no firm D call. V was clipped by 4 bases and J by 6 bases, with 5 bases between them. The germline CDR1 and CDR2 sequences are LGHDT and YNNKEL (reference sequence). The CDR3 contains 11 residues.

The V and J genes are TRBV30 and TRBJ1-3, with D possibly matching TRBD1 (5 bases). Per the germline V gene, CDR1 is GTSNPN and CDR2 is SVGIG (reference sequence). Trimming shortened V by 0 bases and J by 3 bases, and 12 bases separated the two germline ends. The CDR3 is 15 residues long. The DNA for the CDR3 is TGTGCCTGGAGTGTGTCGCTGGGGGGTGGAAACACCATATATTTT. Translating it yields CAWSVSLGGGNTIYF.

The rearrangement uses TRBV3-1 (or the pseudogene TRBV3-2) and TRBJ1-2, with 8 positions matching TRBD1. The CDR3 runs 15 residues. The V gene's germline CDR1 is LGHDT and CDR2 YNNKEL (reference sequence). Trimming at V came to 1 base and at J to 8 bases, leaving 9 bases not matched to a gene. In DNA, the CDR3 is TGTGCCAGCAGCCAAGGAGGCCAGGGGGCCTTCGGCTACACCTTC. It codes for CASSQGGQGAFGYTF.

This chain uses TRBV7-9 with TRBJ1-2; 9 nucleotides match TRBD1. Germline values: CDR1 SEHNR, CDR2 FQNEAQ (reference sequence). CDR3 length: 13 amino acids. Unmatched junction bases numbered 3, after V lost 4 bases and J lost 6 bases. The CDR3 coding sequence is TGTGCCAGCAGCTCCGGGACAGGGAATGGCTACACCTTC. Encoded protein: CASSSGTGNGYTF.

This clone was recorded only once. The rearrangement links TRBV18 to TRBJ2-1; 14 bases map to TRBD2. From germline, CDR1 is KGHSH and CDR2 LQKENI. This CDR3 region has 16 residues. Trimming cost V 2 bases and J 6 bases; bases outside gene matches: 3. The CDR3, as DNA: TGTGCCAGCTCACCAGCAGGGACTAGCGGGAGCAATGAGCAGTTCTTC. Translating it yields CASSPAGTSGSNEQFF.

This clone is medium-sized (0.01 to 0.1%). The chain's CDR3 is CASSPSGVGGNTIYF. The CDR3 coding sequence is TGCGCCAGCAGCCCGTCCGGGGTGGGCGGAAACACCATATATTTT. The chain links TRBV5-1 to TRBJ1-3; D unclear. V was pared by 4 bases and J by 4 bases, with 15 bases between. The CDR3 extends over 15 amino acids. Looked up from germline, CDR1 is SGHRS and CDR2 is YFSETQ.

The genes are TRBV30 and TRBJ2-1; the D gene is possibly TRBD2 (5 bases). This CDR3 region has 12 residues. Germline V gene lookup returns CDR1 GTSNPN and CDR2 SVGIG (reference sequence). V dropped 2 bases and J dropped 6 bases, with 8 bases sitting between them. CDR3 residues: CAWSTTTNEQFF. CDR3 DNA sequence: TGTGCCTGGAGTACGACTACCAATGAGCAGTTCTTC.

The chain is built from TRBV14 and TRBJ2-7; D possibly corresponds to TRBD1 (5 bases). V was trimmed by 1 base and J by 9 bases, leaving 10 bases between them. CDR1 SGHDN and CDR2 FVKESK come from the germline V gene. CDR3 length: 12 amino acids. Here the CDR3 reads CASSQVRGLQYF. Written as DNA, the CDR3 is TGTGCCAGCAGCCAAGTTAGGGGTCTGCAGTACTTC.

The V and J genes are TRBV10-3 and TRBJ2-1, with 7 bases fitting TRBD1. Per the germline V gene, CDR1 is ENHRY and CDR2 is SYGVKD. With V trimmed by 6 bases and J by 7 bases, 9 bases remained unmatched. The CDR3 is made up of 14 amino acids. CDR3 protein: CAIRASDRWNEQFF. Written as DNA, the CDR3 is TGTGCCATCAGAGCCTCGGACAGGTGGAATGAGCAGTTCTTC.

The rearrangement uses TRBV5-1 and TRBJ2-3; 15 bases fit TRBD2. The CDR3 is 16 residues long. With V trimmed by 4 bases and J by 3 bases, 3 bases remained unmatched. Germline V gene lookup returns CDR1 SGHRS and CDR2 YFSETQ. The CDR3 DNA is TGCGCCAGCAGCAGGGGACTAGCGGGAGGTACAGATACGCAGTATTTT. This translates into CASSRGLAGGTDTQYF.

The rearrangement joins TRBV4-3 to TRBJ2-3; TRBD2 matches 9 bases. CDR3 length: 17 residues. V lost 1 base, J lost 6 bases, and 11 bases stayed unmatched. Germline CDR1 reads LGHNA; CDR2 reads YSLEER. CDR3: CASSQVVAGGPGDTQYF. DNA for the CDR3: TGCGCCAGCAGCCAAGTCGTGGCGGGAGGGCCGGGGGATACGCAGTATTTT.

The rearrangement uses TRBV11-3 and TRBJ2-7, with D possibly matching TRBD2 (5 bases). This CDR3 is 12 amino acids long. CDR1 SGHNT and CDR2 YENEEA come from the germline V gene. V was cut by 5 bases and J by 6 bases, with 11 bases left in between. CDR3 nucleotides: TGTGCCAGCAGCAGGGAGTTAGGCGAGCAGTACTTC. It encodes CASSRELGEQYF.